One and the same sample provided the 19 T cell receptor beta chains below, sequenced in a study of T cells in localized non-small cell lung cancer (TCRdb year 2020). The library was built by means of the immunoSEQ multiplex PCR assay. Imported from immuneACCESS, the table was reduced by TCRdb to in-frame sequences with V and J called. These copies leave out some clones; in studies compared against another copy, an unresolved V gene accounts for under half, and the cause of the remainder is not known. Present in this sample are around 3,000 clones, roughly a third of which were seen just once. The ten largest clonotypes hold over 20% of the sample. This specimen was lung tumor tissue, taken before any cancer treatment. These receptors originate from a female donor aged 60 or older with stage II squamous cell lung carcinoma.

This clone was counted only a few times. This chain links TRBV6-8 with TRBJ1-4; 7 bases align to TRBD1. Trimming cost V 2 bases and J 5 bases; bases outside gene matches: 2. The CDR3 has 14 amino acids. Germline CDR1 and CDR2: MNHGY and SAAAGT. CDR3 in DNA: TGTGCCAGCAGTTACACAGGGGAGAATGAAAAACTGTTTTTT. This encodes CASSYTGENEKLFF.

The rearrangement links TRBV30 to TRBJ1-4; weak D call: TRBD1 (6 bases). CDR1 and CDR2 (germline): GTSNPN, SVGIG (reference sequence). Trimming stripped 2 bases from V and 3 bases from J, with 7 bases between. The CDR3 loop spans 13 amino acids. The CDR3 region has the DNA TGTGCCTGGAGTAGGGGGGCTAATGAAAAACTGTTTTTT. It codes for CAWSRGANEKLFF.

V gene TRBV6-8 combines with J gene TRBJ2-1; the match to TRBD2 covers 7 bases. V shed 4 bases and J 4 bases; nucleotides not matched to a gene: 4. Germline assignment: CDR1 MNHGY and CDR2 SAAAGT. The CDR3 has 14 residues. The CDR3 DNA is TGTGCCAGCAGTTCCTCGGGAGGATACAATGAGCAGTTCTTC. Encoded protein: CASSSSGGYNEQFF.

The gene calls are TRBV18 and TRBJ1-6, with D tentatively TRBD1 (5 bases). The length of the CDR3 is 12 residues. The germline V and J ends were trimmed by 8 bases and 8 bases, with 10 bases remaining between them. CDR1 and CDR2 (germline): KGHSH, LQKENI. This CDR3 is CASGGEDSPLHF. The CDR3 DNA reads as TGTGCCAGCGGAGGGGAGGATTCACCCCTCCACTTT.

This chain joins TRBV11-3 and TRBJ1-4; TRBD1 matches at 7 bases. Germline-derived CDR1 and CDR2 are SGHNT and YENEEA. The CDR3 is made up of 16 amino acids. The ends lost 1 base at V and 7 bases at J; junction bases unmatched: 9. The CDR3 here is CASSLGEGALGEKLFF. CDR3 DNA sequence: TGTGCCAGCAGCTTAGGCGAGGGGGCGCTTGGTGAAAAACTGTTTTTT.

This chain uses TRBV6-8 with TRBJ2-1, with a possible D match to TRBD2 (5 bases). The V end lost 6 bases, the J end lost 0 bases, and 12 bases lay between the germline ends. The CDR3 is 15 residues long. Germline assignment: CDR1 MNHGY and CDR2 SAAAGT. This CDR3 reads CASRKDLNSYNEQFF. The CDR3 region has the DNA TGTGCCAGCAGAAAGGACTTGAACTCCTACAATGAGCAGTTCTTC.

V usage is TRBV6-8 and J usage is TRBJ2-1; the D gene could be TRBD1 or TRBD2 (5 bases each). CDR3 length equals 14 residues. The V end was cut by 4 bases, the J end by 10 bases, with 17 bases between. Looked up from germline, CDR1 is MNHGY and CDR2 is SAAAGT. CDR3 sequence (DNA): TGTGCCAGCAGTTTAAGGGGAGATGGCCTAGAGCAGTTCTTC. The encoded protein is CASSLRGDGLEQFF.

The table lists this clone with a few counts. J is TRBJ1-1 and V is TRBV10-3, with D unclear. V was cut by 10 bases and J by 0 bases, with 15 bases left in between. The germline V gene has CDR1 ENHRY and CDR2 SYGVKD. The CDR3 is 14 residues long. DNA of the CDR3: TGTGCCAGCGTGGTGGATGGGGTGAACACTGAAGCTTTCTTT. Its protein product is CASVVDGVNTEAFF.

The chain uses TRBV11-3 and TRBJ2-5; a weak D match, TRBD2 (6 bases). The CDR3 is 14 residues long. V was cut by 1 base and J by 4 bases, with 10 bases left in between. CDR1 is SGHNT and CDR2 is YENEEA in the germline V gene. Here the CDR3 DNA reads TGTGCCAGCAGCTTAGGATGGGGAGGAGAGACCCAGTACTTC. Amino acid sequence: CASSLGWGGETQYF.

This clone was seen more than once but under ten times. The J gene is TRBJ1-2, the V gene TRBV28; TRBD1 matches at 7 bases. The V segment lost 2 bases and the J segment 4 bases; nucleotides outside the gene matches: 7. The CDR3 loop spans 15 amino acids. Germline CDR1 is MDHEN and CDR2 is SYDVKM. The CDR3, as DNA: TGTGCCAGCAGTTTAGAGGGCAGGGGGATCTATGGCTACACCTTC. Translating it yields CASSLEGRGIYGYTF.

The chain has TRBV30 and TRBJ2-7, with a tentative D call TRBD1 (6 bases). CDR3 size: 13 residues. V was pared by 3 bases and J by 4 bases, with 13 bases between. Germline V lookup: CDR1 GTSNPN, CDR2 SVGIG (reference sequence). The CDR3, as DNA: TGTGCCTGGAGGTCGGACAGAGTTTACGAGCAGTACTTC. Residues: CAWRSDRVYEQYF.

This clone was seen more than once but under ten times. The gene calls are TRBV6-8 and TRBJ2-6, with D maybe TRBD1 (6 bases). Germline assignment: CDR1 MNHGY and CDR2 SAAAGT. The length of the CDR3 is 14 residues. V lost 5 bases to trimming and J lost 2 bases, with 7 bases between them. The CDR3 protein is CASSRQAGANVLTF. The DNA of the CDR3 is TGTGCCAGCAGTCGACAGGCTGGGGCCAACGTCCTGACTTTC.

This clone was seen just once. The rearrangement joins TRBV5-1 to TRBJ1-1, with TRBD1 matching 7 bases. This CDR3 has 15 amino acids. V was clipped by 0 bases and J by 5 bases; unmatched bases: 7. Germline CDR1 is SGHRS and CDR2 is YFSETQ. CDR3 nucleotide sequence: TGCGCCAGCAGCTTGGGGACAGGTTCGCAAACTGAAGCTTTCTTT. Translating it yields CASSLGTGSQTEAFF.

This clone was detected only a few times. The V gene is TRBV9, the J gene TRBJ1-1; D is undetermined. Germline V gives CDR1 SGDLS, CDR2 YYNGEE. Trimming removed 0 bases at V and 3 bases at J, with 9 bases between. This CDR3 has 14 amino acids. CDR3 region: CASSVEEAHTEAFF. In DNA, the CDR3 is TGTGCCAGCAGCGTAGAGGAGGCGCACACTGAAGCTTTCTTT.

CDR3: CASSLVPSWMYGYTF. The CDR3 coding sequence is TGTGCCAGCAGCTTAGTCCCCAGCTGGATGTATGGCTACACCTTC. The chain carries TRBV11-3 and TRBJ1-2; D call uncertain. The germline V gene has CDR1 SGHNT and CDR2 YENEEA. With 1 base removed from V and 5 bases from J, the gap between germline ends came to 14 bases. The CDR3 spans 15 residues.

The chain employs TRBV6-8 and TRBJ1-1; D is undetermined. Germline values: CDR1 MNHGY, CDR2 SAAAGT. V lost 2 bases to trimming and J lost 0 bases, with 1 base between them. The CDR3 runs 12 residues. The CDR3: CASSYVNTEAFF. CDR3 nucleotides: TGTGCCAGCAGTTACGTGAACACTGAAGCTTTCTTT.

As to this clone: One junction end does not reproduce the germline sequence, and a read error may be involved. V and J are TRBV6-8 and TRBJ1-6; the D gene is possibly TRBD1 (5 bases). Germline V lookup: CDR1 MNHGY, CDR2 SAAAGT. This CDR3 has 14 amino acids. DNA for the CDR3: TGTGCCATCAGTTTCGAGGGGAATAATTCACCCCTCCACTTT. It encodes CAISFEGNNSPLHF.

This clone showed up just a few times. As DNA, the CDR3 is TGTGCCAGCAGTGAAGAAAGGACGGAGACCCAGTACTTC. This sequence encodes CASSEERTETQYF. The J gene is TRBJ2-5, the V gene TRBV9; D is unresolved. Germline V gene lookup returns CDR1 SGDLS and CDR2 YYNGEE. The length of the CDR3 is 13 residues. Trimming removed 5 bases at V and 5 bases at J, with 13 bases between. Variable domain in full (rest from reference TRBV9 and TRBJ2-5): DSGVTQTPKHLITATGQRVTLRCSPRSGDLSVYWYQQSLDQGLQFLIQYYNGEERAKGNILERFSAQQFPDLHSELNLSSLELGDSALYFCASSEERTETQYFGPGTRLLVL.

The chain uses TRBV19 and TRBJ1-2, with 11 positions matching TRBD1. Unmatched junction bases numbered 5, after V lost 6 bases and J lost 5 bases. Germline V lookup: CDR1 LNHDA, CDR2 SQIVND (reference sequence). The CDR3 consists of 14 residues. CDR3 nucleotide sequence: TGTGCCAGTAGGATCGGACAGGGGGCATATGGCTACACCTTC. Translating gives CASRIGQGAYGYTF.